These T cell receptor beta chains were read from a single sample in a study of blood T cell repertoires in COVID-19. Libraries were prepared by immunoSEQ multiplex PCR; TCRdb keeps only in-frame clonotypes and omits some of them. The sample has approximately 250,000 clones, about 91% seen once; the top ten hold around 2.8%. Sequencing was done on a sample of PBMCs or T cells enriched from blood (not recorded which). These receptors came from a man aged 35 to 55 who had been exposed to COVID-19. Both conserved end residues are part of each CDR3. A D gene is named only where the DNA matches it firmly. Expanded clones are given a class, and other clones once, few, many or no size at all.

j_gene	abundance	v_gene	d_gene	CDR3aa	CDR3nt
TRBJ2-5	.	TRBV7-9	TRBD2	CASSRLAGGPETQYF	TGTGCCAGCAGCCGACTAGCGGGAGGGCCGGAGACCCAGTACTTC
TRBJ2-3	.	TRBV7-9	TRBD1	CASSLGQGDTQYF	TGTGCCAGCAGCCTGGGACAGGGAGATACGCAGTATTTT
TRBJ2-1	.	TRBV2	.	CASSQNNEQFF	TGTGCCAGCAGTCAAAACAATGAGCAGTTCTTC
TRBJ2-2	.	TRBV7-2	.	CASSLPVGELFF	TGTGCCAGCAGCTTACCTGTCGGGGAGCTGTTTTTT
TRBJ2-7	few	TRBV19	TRBD2	CASKASGSSYEQYF	TGTGCCAGTAAAGCTAGCGGGAGCTCCTACGAGCAGTACTTC
TRBJ2-3	.	TRBV5-1	.	CASSFQRFPDTQYF	TGCGCCAGCAGCTTTCAGCGCTTCCCAGATACGCAGTATTTT
TRBJ1-1	.	TRBV27	.	CASSFGPEGVRTEAFF	TGTGCCAGCAGTTTTGGACCGGAAGGGGTCCGGACTGAAGCTTTCTTT
TRBJ2-2	.	TRBV4-1	.	CASSQRHTNTGELFF	TGCGCCAGCAGCCAAAGACATACGAACACCGGGGAGCTGTTTTTT
TRBJ2-1	.	TRBV7-2	.	CASSLEQGPPFNEQFF	TGTGCCAGCAGCTTAGAACAGGGACCGCCGTTCAATGAGCAGTTCTTC
TRBJ2-4	once	TRBV6-5	.	CASSNVRGNIQYF	TGTGCCAGCAGCAACGTACGAGGAAACATTCAGTACTTC
TRBJ1-3	.	TRBV5-8	.	CASSTRTFADTIYF	TGTGCCAGCAGCACCCGTACCTTCGCGGACACCATATATTTT
TRBJ1-2	few	TRBV5-1	.	CASSLGGTVDGYTF	TGCGCCAGCAGCTTGGGTGGAACAGTCGATGGCTACACCTTC
TRBJ1-1	.	TRBV28	.	CASSFRGVGTEAFF	TGTGCCAGCAGTTTCCGGGGGGTCGGCACTGAAGCTTTCTTT
TRBJ1-1	.	TRBV7-9	.	CASTAGSNTEAFF	TGTGCCAGCACTGCCGGGTCGAACACTGAAGCTTTCTTT
TRBJ1-3	once	TRBV28	.	CASSLWTGDSGNTIYF	TGTGCCAGCAGTTTATGGACAGGAGACTCTGGAAACACCATATATTTT
TRBJ1-2	.	TRBV6-2/TRBV6-3	TRBD1	CASSRQGERSNYGYTF	TGTGCCAGCAGTCGACAGGGGGAGAGGTCCAACTATGGCTACACCTTC
TRBJ1-2	.	TRBV28	TRBD1	CASSSYRGHGYTF	TGTGCCAGCAGTTCCTACAGGGGGCATGGCTACACCTTC
TRBJ2-3	.	TRBV5-4	TRBD2	CASSQGLAGAGYADTQYF	TGTGCCAGCAGCCAAGGACTAGCGGGAGCCGGTTACGCAGATACGCAGTATTTT
TRBJ2-3	once	TRBV5-6	.	CASSLLASDTQYF	TGTGCCAGCAGCTTGCTAGCGTCAGATACGCAGTATTTT
TRBJ1-3	.	TRBV29-1	TRBD1	CSVRDRGSGNTIYF	TGCAGCGTGAGGGACAGGGGTTCTGGAAACACCATATATTTT
TRBJ1-6	.	TRBV27	.	CASSLPREKSPLHF	TGTGCCAGCAGTTTACCCAGGGAAAAATCACCCCTCCACTTT
TRBJ1-1	.	TRBV2	.	CASSEEQNTEAFF	TGTGCCAGCAGTGAAGAACAGAACACTGAAGCTTTCTTT
TRBJ1-1	.	TRBV27	.	CASSLKSGLNTEAFF	TGTGCCAGCAGTTTAAAATCAGGGTTGAACACTGAAGCTTTCTTT
TRBJ1-1	.	TRBV30	.	CAWESYGGNTEAFF	TGTGCCTGGGAGTCCTACGGAGGAAACACTGAAGCTTTCTTT
TRBJ2-7	.	TRBV7-2	.	CASSPGGIPYEQYF	TGTGCCAGCAGCCCCGGCGGGATCCCCTACGAGCAGTACTTC
TRBJ1-5	few	TRBV5-6	TRBD1	CASSSYRGSSNQPQHF	TGTGCCAGCAGCTCCTACAGGGGATCCAGCAATCAGCCCCAGCATTTT
TRBJ2-7	.	TRBV10-2	TRBD2	CASTISLAGTYEQYF	TGCGCCAGCACCATAAGCCTAGCGGGAACCTACGAGCAGTACTTC
TRBJ1-5	.	TRBV28	.	CASEAPRGNQPQHF	TGTGCCAGCGAGGCTCCACGGGGAAATCAGCCCCAGCATTTT
TRBJ2-3	.	TRBV3-1/TRBV3-2	TRBD1	CASSQPDRGRDTQYF	TGTGCCAGCAGCCAGCCGGACAGGGGGCGCGATACGCAGTATTTT
TRBJ2-2	few	TRBV28	TRBD2	CASTISGRNTGELFF	TGTGCCAGCACTATTAGCGGGAGGAACACCGGGGAGCTGTTTTTT
TRBJ1-2	.	TRBV12-3/TRBV12-4	TRBD1	CASSLLQGDGYTF	TGTGCCAGCAGTTTGCTACAGGGGGACGGCTACACCTTC
TRBJ2-7	.	TRBV6-5	TRBD2	CASRVSSGSYEQYF	TGTGCCAGCAGAGTGTCTAGCGGGAGCTACGAGCAGTACTTC
TRBJ2-3	.	TRBV19	TRBD2	CASSPYSGNTDTQYF	TGTGCCAGTAGTCCTTATAGCGGGAACACAGATACGCAGTATTTT
TRBJ1-3	.	TRBV28	.	CATQGDNSGNTIYF	TGTGCCACACAGGGTGACAACTCTGGAAACACCATATATTTT
TRBJ2-3	.	TRBV5-1	TRBD2	CASSATSGSRDTQYF	TGCGCCAGCAGCGCTACTAGCGGGAGTAGAGATACGCAGTATTTT
TRBJ2-1	.	TRBV29-1	.	CSTRGSEQFF	TGCAGCACCCGGGGTAGTGAGCAGTTCTTC
TRBJ2-1	.	TRBV7-9	.	CASSPRHSSYNEQFF	TGTGCCAGCAGCCCACGACACAGCTCCTACAATGAGCAGTTCTTC
TRBJ2-3	.	TRBV19	.	CASSRRQAASTDTQYF	TGTGCCAGTAGTAGAAGACAGGCAGCTAGCACAGATACGCAGTATTTT
TRBJ2-7	.	TRBV7-2	.	CASSLGVLNPPYEQYF	TGTGCCAGCAGCTTAGGCGTACTCAATCCCCCCTACGAGCAGTACTTC
TRBJ2-7	.	TRBV19	TRBD1	CASRRTGRTYEQYF	TGTGCCAGTAGACGGACAGGGAGAACCTACGAGCAGTACTTC
TRBJ2-1	.	TRBV11-2	TRBD2	CASSPTPGLARFNEQFF	TGTGCCAGCAGCCCGACCCCGGGACTAGCGAGATTCAATGAGCAGTTCTTC
TRBJ2-7	.	TRBV3-1/TRBV3-2	TRBD2	CASSHSGAAYEQYF	TGTGCCAGCAGCCACAGCGGGGCCGCCTACGAGCAGTACTTC
TRBJ2-3	.	TRBV27	.	CASSSTSTDTQYF	TGTGCCAGCAGTTCCACTAGCACAGATACGCAGTATTTT
TRBJ1-1	.	TRBV6-1	.	CASSEFQGGVTEAFF	TGTGCCAGCAGTGAATTTCAGGGCGGGGTCACTGAAGCTTTCTTT
TRBJ1-1	once	TRBV6-4	.	CASSADRSSTEAFF	TGTGCCAGCAGTGCCGACAGGTCAAGCACTGAAGCTTTCTTT
TRBJ2-7	.	TRBV5-8	TRBD2	CASSLEGLAVYEQYF	TGTGCCAGCAGCTTGGAGGGACTAGCGGTCTACGAGCAGTACTTC
TRBJ2-1	.	TRBV6-4	TRBD2	CASRLTSNSYNEQFF	TGTGCCAGCAGACTGACTAGCAACTCCTACAATGAGCAGTTCTTC
TRBJ2-3	.	TRBV12-5	TRBD2	CASGLGRTSGSTDTQYF	TGTGCTAGTGGTTTGGGGCGGACTAGCGGTAGCACAGATACGCAGTATTTT
TRBJ1-2	.	TRBV5-4	TRBD1	CASTLDRGLGYTF	TGTGCCAGCACCCTGGACAGGGGGCTTGGCTACACCTTC
TRBJ2-1	once	TRBV7-3	TRBD2	CASSPGTSGHNEQFF	TGTGCCAGCAGTCCCGGGACTAGCGGACACAATGAGCAGTTCTTC
TRBJ1-1	.	TRBV6-5	.	CASSYSTQGLTEAFF	TGTGCCAGCAGTTACTCGACTCAGGGTCTTACTGAAGCTTTCTTT
TRBJ2-1	.	TRBV10-3	TRBD2	CAISELVQAGAYNEQFF	TGTGCCATCAGTGAGCTCGTCCAAGCGGGAGCTTACAATGAGCAGTTCTTC